These 21 T cell receptor beta chains were sequenced from one sample in a study of read filtering for tumor transcriptome and immune sequencing. Molecular barcoded adaptors covering alpha/delta and beta/gamma chains were used on 400 to 450 ng RNA. TCRdb reprocessed the reads with MiXCR, giving one entry per CDR3 protein. The sample gives around 65,000 distinct CDR3 sequences, under 20% of which show up once; over 13% is in the top ten. The sequenced material came from a population of CD138-negative cells sorted from bone marrow. These TCRs come from a donor aged 40 or over with multiple myeloma.

This clonotype occurred many times. The gene calls are TRBV29-1 and TRBJ2-5; weak D call: TRBD2 (6 bases). CDR3 length: 13 amino acids. With 4 bases removed from V and 5 bases from J, the gap between germline ends came to 14 bases. Germline-derived CDR1 and CDR2 are SQVTM and ANQGSEA. CDR3 sequence: CSVGSPGAETQYF. CDR3 sequence (DNA): TGCAGCGTTGGTTCCCCGGGAGCCGAGACCCAGTACTTC.

The chain couples TRBV24-1 to TRBJ2-3, with 10 bases identical to TRBD1. Germline loops: CDR1 KGHDR, CDR2 SFDVKD. V lost 5 bases, J lost 4 bases, and 8 bases stayed unmatched. The CDR3 spans 16 residues. In nucleotides, the CDR3 is TGTGCCACCAGTGGTTCCGGGACAGGGGTCCCAGATACGCAGTATTTT. This translates into CATSGSGTGVPDTQYF.

There are many counts of this clonotype. This chain connects TRBV5-1 to TRBJ1-1; possibly TRBD1 for D (5 bases). The CDR3 has 14 residues. Germline values: CDR1 SGHRS, CDR2 YFSETQ. Trimming cost V 4 bases and J 1 base, with 11 bases left between them. The CDR3 region is CASSRDPGNTEAFF. In DNA, the CDR3 is TGCGCCAGCAGCAGGGACCCGGGGAACACTGAAGCTTTCTTT.

This clonotype was observed at least ten times. The chain combines TRBV6-1 with TRBJ2-7; TRBD2 matches at 8 bases. Germline values: CDR1 MNHNS, CDR2 SASEGT. The CDR3 runs to 16 residues. With 11 bases clipped from V and 6 bases from J, the junction kept 21 bases outside the gene matches. The CDR3 nucleotides are TGTGCCGGACGAGCCCAGGCGGGGGGCCAACTTAGCGAGCAGTACTTC. It specifies CAGRAQAGGQLSEQYF.

The chain couples TRBV28 to TRBJ2-3; perhaps TRBD1 as D (6 bases). Germline V gene data show CDR1 as MDHEN and CDR2 as SYDVKM. The CDR3 sequence is 14 residues long. The V and J ends lost 6 bases and 0 bases respectively, with 10 bases between them. CDR3 coding DNA: TGTGCCAGCAGAAGGACAGTCAGCACAGATACGCAGTATTTT. As protein: CASRRTVSTDTQYF.

This clonotype was recorded many times. V usage is TRBV11-2 and J usage is TRBJ2-5; no clear D. Germline V gene data show CDR1 as SGHAT and CDR2 as FQNNGV. CDR3 size: 11 residues. The V end was cut by 4 bases, the J end by 3 bases, with 3 bases between. The CDR3 here is CASSSKETQYF. CDR3 sequence (DNA): TGTGCCAGCAGCTCCAAAGAGACCCAGTACTTC. The full variable domain, rest sourced from reference TRBV11-2 and TRBJ2-5, is EAGVAQSPRYKIIEKRQSVAFWCNPISGHATLYWYQQILGQGPKLLIQFQNNGVVDDSQLPKDRFSAERLKGVDSTLKIQPAKLEDSAVYLCASSSKETQYFGPGTRLLVL.

Ten or more counts support this clonotype. The chain carries TRBV7-9 and TRBJ2-2, with 8 bases matching TRBD1. The germline gives CDR1 SEHNR, CDR2 FQNEAQ (reference sequence). V was clipped by 8 bases and J by 6 bases; unmatched bases: 2. This CDR3 region has 12 residues. The chain's CDR3 is CASGQGAGELFF. CDR3 nucleotides: TGTGCCAGCGGACAGGGCGCCGGGGAGCTGTTTTTT.

The chain links TRBV5-4 to TRBJ2-3, with D tentatively TRBD1 or TRBD2 (6 bases each). The length of the CDR3 is 16 residues. The V end lost 0 bases, the J end lost 1 base, and 12 bases lay between the germline ends. Germline lookup yields CDR1 SGHNT and CDR2 YYREEE (reference sequence). CDR3 nucleotides: TGTGCCAGCAGCTTGGCCCCGGGGGCCGGCACAGATACGCAGTATTTT. Protein sequence: CASSLAPGAGTDTQYF. Filled out from reference TRBV5-4 and TRBJ2-3, the complete variable domain reads ETGVTQSPTHLIKTRGQQVTLRCSSQSGHNTVSWYQQALGQGPQFIFQYYREEENGRGNFPPRFSGLQFPNYSSELNVNALELDDSALYLCASSLAPGAGTDTQYFGPGTRLTVL.

This clonotype was picked up many times. The rearrangement joins TRBV20-1 to TRBJ2-3, with TRBD2 identical over 9 bases. This CDR3 contains 16 residues. After removal of 6 bases from V and 3 bases from J, the junction contained 13 bases not matched to a gene. Germline CDR1 is DFQATT and CDR2 is SNEGSKA (reference sequence). CDR3 bases: TGCAGTGCCCGCAAGATTCAGGCGGGGGGGACAGATACGCAGTATTTT. Translation: CSARKIQAGGTDTQYF.

This clonotype was seen at least ten times. V and J are TRBV20-1 and TRBJ2-2, with unresolved D. This CDR3 has 15 amino acids. Looked up from germline, CDR1 is DFQATT and CDR2 is SNEGSKA (reference sequence). V was cut by 5 bases and J by 4 bases, with 17 bases left in between. The CDR3: CSAAGPVKGTGELFF. The CDR3 DNA sequence: TGCAGTGCTGCTGGCCCGGTGAAGGGCACCGGGGAGCTGTTTTTT.

J is TRBJ2-1 and V is TRBV29-1, with 7 bases that match TRBD2. The CDR3 spans 16 residues. The V segment lost 4 bases and the J segment 2 bases; nucleotides outside the gene matches: 11. Germline V gene lookup returns CDR1 SQVTM and CDR2 ANQGSEA. The CDR3 nucleotides are TGCAGCGTTGGCAGACTAGCAGTAAGCCCCTACAATGAGCAGTTCTTC. Protein sequence: CSVGRLAVSPYNEQFF.

The rearrangement links TRBV28 to TRBJ2-3; TRBD2 matches 8 bases. CDR3 length equals 17 residues. The V and J ends lost 6 bases and 1 base, in that order; junction bases with no gene match: 12. In germline, CDR1 is MDHEN, CDR2 SYDVKM. CDR3 sequence (DNA): TGTGCCAGCAGCTCCCCGGGACTAGGACGGGGCACAGATACGCAGTATTTT. Its protein product is CASSSPGLGRGTDTQYF. Full variable domain (missing parts from reference TRBV28 and TRBJ2-3): DVKVTQSSRYLVKRTGEKVFLECVQDMDHENMFWYRQDPGLGLRLIYFSYDVKMKEKGDIPEGYSVSREKKERFSLILESASTNQTSMYLCASSSPGLGRGTDTQYFGPGTRLTVL.

This clonotype was counted at least ten times. The chain couples TRBV6-5 to TRBJ1-1, with a tentative D call TRBD1 (5 bases). Germline V gene data show CDR1 as MNHEY and CDR2 as SVGAGI. V was cut by 2 bases and J by 5 bases, with 9 bases left in between. The CDR3 extends over 13 amino acids. CDR3 nucleotide sequence: TGTGCCAGCAGTTACAGGGGCGGAACTGAAGCTTTCTTT. Amino acids: CASSYRGGTEAFF.

This clonotype has ten or more counts. This chain links TRBV5-1 with TRBJ1-1; weak D call: TRBD1 (5 bases). Germline V lookup: CDR1 SGHRS, CDR2 YFSETQ. Trimming took 4 bases from V and 4 from J, leaving 11 bases between them. CDR3 length: 13 residues. CDR3: CASSLREGTEAFF. CDR3 in DNA: TGCGCCAGCAGCCTCAGGGAGGGCACTGAAGCTTTCTTT.

This clonotype was detected many times. The chain combines TRBV2 with TRBJ2-3, with 10 bases aligning to TRBD1. This CDR3 spans 15 amino acids. CDR1 is SNHLY, CDR2 FYNNEI, per germline. The V and J ends lost 6 bases and 1 base, in that order; junction bases with no gene match: 4. In DNA, the CDR3 is TGTGCCAGCAGCCGCGGGACAGGGGGCACAGATACGCAGTATTTT. Protein product: CASSRGTGGTDTQYF.

At least ten counts were recorded for this clonotype. This chain links TRBV27 with TRBJ1-4; the D gene is possibly TRBD1 (6 bases). Germline V gives CDR1 MNHEY, CDR2 SMNVEV (reference sequence). The CDR3 loop spans 16 amino acids. Trimming left V 0 bases short and J 7 bases short, with 15 bases between. CDR3 region: CASSLSADRKGEKLFF. As DNA, the CDR3 is TGTGCCAGCAGTTTATCCGCCGACAGGAAAGGTGAAAAACTGTTTTTT.

This clonotype was picked up many times. This chain links TRBV10-3 with TRBJ2-3; D not certain. Germline lookup yields CDR1 ENHRY and CDR2 SYGVKD. The CDR3 contains 13 residues. V lost 3 bases and J lost 3, with 7 bases in between. The CDR3 region has the DNA TGTGCCATCAGTGAAGGTTTTACAGATACGCAGTATTTT. Amino acid sequence: CAISEGFTDTQYF.

This clonotype turned up a few times. The chain combines TRBV19 with TRBJ1-5, with unresolved D. The CDR3 has 14 amino acids. The V end lost 2 bases, the J end lost 2 bases, and 7 bases lay between the germline ends. Germline V CDR1 and CDR2: LNHDA, SQIVND (reference sequence). DNA for the CDR3: TGTGCCAGTAGTATATCCGGGGGCAATCAGCCCCAGCATTTT. It encodes CASSISGGNQPQHF.

In regard to this clonotype: At one end the junction does not follow the germline gene, possibly because of a read error. The rearrangement links TRBV19 to TRBJ2-7, with D possibly called TRBD1 or TRBD2 (6 bases each). The CDR3 is made up of 15 amino acids. Germline CDR1 LNHDA, CDR2 SQIVND (reference sequence). Here the CDR3 DNA reads TGTGCCAGTAGTATGGAGGGGCAGGGGACATACGAGCAGTGCTTC. This translates into CASSMEGQGTYEQCF.

The rearrangement joins TRBV28 to TRBJ2-3, with 7 bases that match TRBD1. V trimming: 5 bases; J trimming: 1 base; junction bases outside the gene matches: 15. Germline V lookup: CDR1 MDHEN, CDR2 SYDVKM. CDR3 size: 18 residues. CDR3 DNA sequence: TGTGCCAGCAGTAGAGGACGGGACAGAGTTATCCGCACAGATACGCAGTATTTT. Translating it yields CASSRGRDRVIRTDTQYF.

This clonotype was counted at least ten times. V is TRBV7-6 and J is TRBJ2-7; unclear D gene. CDR1 SGHVS and CDR2 FNYEAQ come from the germline V gene. V lost 5 bases and J 5 bases, leaving 10 bases between the germline ends. CDR3 length equals 12 residues. The CDR3: CASSLSPHEQYF. The CDR3, as DNA: TGTGCCAGCAGCCTATCTCCCCACGAGCAGTACTTC.